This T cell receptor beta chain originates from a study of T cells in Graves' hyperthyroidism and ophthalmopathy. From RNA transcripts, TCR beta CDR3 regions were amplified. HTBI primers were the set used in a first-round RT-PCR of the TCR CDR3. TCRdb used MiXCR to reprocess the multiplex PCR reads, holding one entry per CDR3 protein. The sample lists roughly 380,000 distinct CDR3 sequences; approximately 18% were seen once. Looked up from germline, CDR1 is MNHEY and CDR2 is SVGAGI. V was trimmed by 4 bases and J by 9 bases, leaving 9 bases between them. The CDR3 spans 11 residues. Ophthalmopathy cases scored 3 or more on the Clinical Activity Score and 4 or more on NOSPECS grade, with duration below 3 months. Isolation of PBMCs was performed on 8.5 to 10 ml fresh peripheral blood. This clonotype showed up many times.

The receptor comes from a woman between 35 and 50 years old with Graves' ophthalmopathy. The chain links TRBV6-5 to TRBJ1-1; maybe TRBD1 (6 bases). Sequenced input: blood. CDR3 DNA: TGTGCCAGCAGTTTCGGACAGCAAGCTTTCTTT. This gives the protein CASSFGQQAFF.